Presented here are 29 T cell receptor beta chains from one specimen sequenced in a study of shared clonotypes between healthy human individuals. Method: immunoSEQ multiplex PCR; TCRdb's copy keeps in-frame clones and lacks some. The repertoire holds roughly 1 million clones, around 74% seen once, with 1.4% to 1.5% in the top ten. Specimen: memory CD4+ T cells sorted from blood. The subset was: CD45RA-negative fraction. The receptors derive from a man between 18 and 35 years old in good health.

The V gene is TRBV12-1, the J gene TRBJ2-7; the D call in the table, TRBD2, was not verified against the DNA. TRBV12-1 is annotated as a pseudogene. This CDR3 is built from 16 residues. Here the CDR3 DNA reads TGTGCCAGCAGCTCCCGGACTAGCGGGGGGGCCAGAGAGCAGTACTTC. Translating it yields CASSSRTSGGAREQYF.

The chain combines TRBV7-3 with TRBJ1-6, with D uncertain. The length of the CDR3 is 13 residues. Germline V gene data show CDR1 as SGHTA and CDR2 as FQGTGA. Trimming removed 4 bases from V and 7 bases from J, with 8 bases in between. The CDR3 bases are TGTGCCAGCAGCTCCGCGGTGAATTCACCCCTCCACTTT. It encodes CASSSAVNSPLHF.

V gene TRBV5-1 combines with J gene TRBJ1-2; D remains ambiguous. With 0 bases removed from V and 6 bases from J, the gap between germline ends came to 6 bases. Germline CDR1 reads SGHRS; CDR2 reads YFSETQ. The CDR3 extends over 12 amino acids. The CDR3 reads CASSLDWNGYTF. The CDR3 nucleotides are TGCGCCAGCAGCTTGGATTGGAATGGCTACACCTTC.

This clone showed up just once. The gene calls are TRBV11-1 and TRBJ2-3; D is perhaps TRBD1 or TRBD2 (5 bases each). Germline loops: CDR1 SGHAT, CDR2 FQDESV (reference sequence). The CDR3 extends over 15 amino acids. Between the trimmed V and J ends, which lost 3 bases and 8 bases, there was a span of 18 bases. CDR3 residues: CASSFSLIGAVTQYF. The CDR3 DNA is TGTGCCAGCAGCTTCTCCTTAATCGGGGCGGTTACGCAGTATTTT.

This rearrangement joins TRBV29-1 to TRBJ2-5, with D maybe TRBD1 (7 bases). CDR3 length: 14 amino acids. The V and J ends lost 5 bases and 1 base respectively, with 14 bases between them. Germline lookup yields CDR1 SQVTM and CDR2 ANQGSEA. The CDR3 sequence is CSVIRGTAQETQYF. The CDR3 DNA reads TGCAGCGTTATCCGCGGGACAGCCCAAGAGACCCAGTACTTC.

The chain is built from TRBV7-9 and TRBJ2-7; the D gene is possibly TRBD2 (6 bases). Germline V CDR1 and CDR2: SEHNR, FQNEAQ (reference sequence). This CDR3 has 14 amino acids. V lost 4 bases and J lost 5, with 15 bases in between. The CDR3: CASSSRDWGNEQYF. The CDR3 DNA sequence: TGTGCCAGCAGCTCCCGGGACTGGGGGAACGAGCAGTACTTC.

The table lists this clone with many counts. V gene TRBV19 combines with J gene TRBJ1-4; TRBD1 matches 7 bases. The V and J ends lost 3 bases and 7 bases, in that order; junction bases with no gene match: 8. Germline loops: CDR1 LNHDA, CDR2 SQIVND (reference sequence). The CDR3 runs 15 residues. The DNA of the CDR3 is TGTGCCAGTAGTATGAAACAGGGGAAAACTGAAAAACTGTTTTTT. Amino acid sequence: CASSMKQGKTEKLFF.

For the CDR3, the DNA is TGTGCCAGCTCACCACCGACTAGTACCTCTAGGGAGCAGTACTTC. Residues: CASSPPTSTSREQYF. The genes are TRBV18 and TRBJ2-7; tentatively, D is TRBD2 (6 bases). Germline loops: CDR1 KGHSH, CDR2 LQKENI. The CDR3 length is 15 residues. V lost 0 bases and J 7 bases, leaving 16 bases between the germline ends.

V is TRBV5-6 and J is TRBJ2-2, with 9 bases that match TRBD2. Per germline, CDR1 SGHDT and CDR2 YYEEEE. This CDR3 comprises 15 residues. Losses at the gene ends were 4 bases for V and 5 bases for J; bases not matched to a gene: 6. Here the CDR3 DNA reads TGTGCCAGCAGCCCCGAGCGGGAGGAAACCGGGGAGCTGTTTTTT. Its protein product is CASSPEREETGELFF.

The count of this clone is one. This chain joins TRBV18 and TRBJ2-7; 9 bases match TRBD1. This CDR3 is built from 16 residues. V was clipped by 6 bases and J by 3 bases; unmatched bases: 12. Germline assignment: CDR1 KGHSH and CDR2 LQKENI. The CDR3 DNA sequence: TGTGCCAGCTCTCCCGCGGGACAGGGTGGGTTCTACGAGCAGTACTTC. Its protein product is CASSPAGQGGFYEQYF.

CDR3 bases: TGTGCCAGCAGAAATCCAGGGAACTACGAGCAGTACTTC. It encodes CASRNPGNYEQYF. The rearrangement joins TRBV6-1 to TRBJ2-7, with a weak D call TRBD1 (5 bases). The CDR3 spans 13 residues. Deletions cut 6 bases from V and 3 bases from J, with 12 bases between. From germline, CDR1 is MNHNS and CDR2 SASEGT.

The chain couples TRBV9 to TRBJ2-7; no clear D gene. Germline V gene data show CDR1 as SGDLS and CDR2 as YYNGEE. The CDR3 loop spans 14 amino acids. V was clipped by 0 bases and J by 0 bases, with 7 bases between them. This CDR3 is CASSVDMNSYEQYF. As DNA, the CDR3 is TGTGCCAGCAGCGTAGACATGAACTCCTACGAGCAGTACTTC.

The chain recombines TRBV6-5 with TRBJ1-2, with 7 bases identical to TRBD1. The CDR3 length is 15 residues. V was pared by 2 bases and J by 4 bases, with 7 bases of the junction left unmatched. The germline gives CDR1 MNHEY, CDR2 SVGAGI. This CDR3 reads CASSYRGQIPYGYTF. The CDR3 DNA is TGTGCCAGCAGTTACAGGGGACAGATACCCTATGGCTACACCTTC.

V and J are TRBV29-1 and TRBJ1-2; 9 nucleotides line up with TRBD1. J gave up 6 bases and V 3 bases, and 17 bases lay outside the gene matches. The CDR3 contains 17 residues. CDR1 and CDR2 (germline): SQVTM, ANQGSEA. The CDR3 region has the DNA TGCAGCGTTGATTGGGCCAGTTTCCGGGACAGGGAAGATGGCTACACCTTC. This codes for CSVDWASFRDREDGYTF.

The chain has TRBV6-5 and TRBJ2-3, with a possible D match to TRBD2 (6 bases). Germline lookup yields CDR1 MNHEY and CDR2 SVGAGI. V lost 8 bases and J 2 bases, leaving 14 bases between the germline ends. The length of the CDR3 is 14 residues. The chain's CDR3 is CASAPGRLTDTQYF. As DNA, the CDR3 is TGTGCCAGCGCCCCCGGGAGACTCACAGATACGCAGTATTTT.

Of note for this clone: Since a far larger clone is one base different, this is likely a read error. The chain links TRBV5-1 to TRBJ2-7; 9 bases are shared with TRBD1. This CDR3 spans 14 amino acids. The ends lost 7 bases at V and 2 bases at J; junction bases unmatched: 7. In germline, CDR1 is SGHRS, CDR2 YFSETQ. The CDR3 sequence: CASGTGGTTYEQYF. CDR3 in DNA: TGCGCCAGCGGCACAGGGGGCACGACCTACGAGCAGTACTTC.

This clone was observed a handful of times. The chain links TRBV6-1 to TRBJ1-5; 7 positions match TRBD1. Germline CDR1 is MNHNS and CDR2 is SASEGT. This CDR3 region has 13 residues. The trim removed 7 bases at V and 4 bases at J, leaving 4 bases unmatched. CDR3 region: CASNNRGNQPQHF. The CDR3 DNA sequence: TGTGCCAGCAATAACAGGGGAAATCAGCCCCAGCATTTT.

The J gene is TRBJ2-1, the V gene TRBV7-9; 11 bases align to TRBD2. Germline CDR1 reads SEHNR; CDR2 reads FQNEAQ (reference sequence). V lost 4 bases, J lost 3 bases, and 5 bases stayed unmatched. CDR3 length: 16 amino acids. CDR3 residues: CASSWDSGRVYNEQFF. The CDR3, as DNA: TGTGCCAGCAGCTGGGATAGCGGGAGGGTCTACAATGAGCAGTTCTTC.

A note on this clone: Other DNA sequences within the sample encode an identical CDR3. The CDR3 DNA follows: TGTGCCAGCAGCTTGCAGGGCATGAACACTGAAGCTTTCTTT. It translates to CASSLQGMNTEAFF. The rearrangement joins TRBV5-4 to TRBJ1-1; D possibly corresponds to TRBD1 (5 bases). Germline CDR1 is SGHNT and CDR2 is YYREEE (reference sequence). The CDR3 is 14 residues long. V was clipped by 1 base and J by 0 bases, with 7 bases between them.

There are a few counts of this clone. The junction does not match germline at one end; this may be a read error. The V gene is TRBV19, the J gene TRBJ2-1, with 11 nucleotides matching TRBD2. The CDR3 covers 15 residues. The V gene's germline CDR1 is LNHDA and CDR2 SQIVND (reference sequence). In DNA form, the CDR3 reads TGTGCCAGTAGGACTAGCGGGACCTCCTTCAATGAGCAGTTCTTC. The encoded protein is CASRTSGTSFNEQFF.

This clone was detected a few times. CDR3 region: CASSLEGAQKETQYF. For the CDR3, the DNA is TGCGCCAGCAGCTTGGAGGGGGCTCAGAAAGAGACCCAGTACTTC. This chain joins TRBV5-1 and TRBJ2-5; 7 nucleotides align to TRBD1. The CDR3 has 15 residues. Per germline, CDR1 SGHRS and CDR2 YFSETQ. V was pared by 0 bases and J by 3 bases, with 5 bases of the junction left unmatched. The whole variable domain, remainder taken from reference TRBV5-1 and TRBJ2-5, is KAGVTQTPRYLIKTRGQQVTLSCSPISGHRSVSWYQQTPGQGLQFLFEYFSETQRNKGNFPGRFSGRQFSNSRSEMNVSTLELGDSALYLCASSLEGAQKETQYFGPGTRLLVL.

The chain couples TRBV6-1 to TRBJ1-2; no clear D gene. Trimming took 2 bases from V and 14 from J, leaving 18 bases between them. Germline values: CDR1 MNHNS, CDR2 SASEGT. The CDR3 totals 13 residues. As DNA, the CDR3 is TGTGCCAGCAGTGAAACCTCCTTGGTGGCGGGAACCTTC. It specifies CASSETSLVAGTF.

This clone was seen only a few times. The V gene is TRBV30, the J gene TRBJ1-2; TRBD1 might be the D (6 bases). Per germline, CDR1 GTSNPN and CDR2 SVGIG (reference sequence). CDR3 length: 13 amino acids. Trimming removed 3 bases at V and 7 bases at J, with 15 bases between. In nucleotides, the CDR3 is TGTGCCTGGAGATTTACAGGGAAGGGTGGCTACACCTTC. As protein: CAWRFTGKGGYTF. The full variable domain, its missing parts supplied by reference TRBV30 and TRBJ1-2, is SQTIHQWPATLVQPVGSPLSLECTVEGTSNPNLYWYRQAAGRGLQLLFYSVGIGQISSEVPQNLSASRPQDRQFILSSKKLLLSDSGFYLCAWRFTGKGGYTFGSGTRLTVV.

The gene calls are TRBV7-2 and TRBJ1-3; TRBD1 might be the D (6 bases). The CDR3 consists of 15 residues. Germline V gene sequence: CDR1 SGHTA, CDR2 FQGNSA. V shed 5 bases and J shed 2 bases, with 13 bases lying between them. The CDR3 DNA reads as TGTGCCAGCAGCCCCGGGGACATAACTGGAAACACCATATATTTT. The encoded protein is CASSPGDITGNTIYF. Full variable domain (remainder filled in from reference TRBV7-2 and TRBJ1-3): GAGVSQSPSNKVTEKGKDVELRCDPISGHTALYWYRQSLGQGLEFLIYFQGNSAPDKSGLPSDRFSAERTGGSVSTLTIQRTQQEDSAVYLCASSPGDITGNTIYFGEGSWLTVV.

The chain carries TRBV10-2 and TRBJ2-5, with D maybe TRBD2 (5 bases). Germline V lookup: CDR1 WSHSY, CDR2 SAAADI. V was shortened by 8 bases and J by 5 bases, with 18 bases between the two germline ends. This CDR3 has 14 amino acids. Here the CDR3 DNA reads TGCGCCAGCGTCGAGGGCTTAGGGCGGGAGACCCAGTACTTC. It translates to CASVEGLGRETQYF.

This clone has a single count. Germline is not matched at one junction end, which may reflect a read error. The gene calls are TRBV6-5 and TRBJ1-1; D not resolved. Germline CDR1 is MNHEY and CDR2 is SVGAGI. The CDR3 covers 14 residues. The CDR3 reads CAISESYWDTEAFF. The CDR3, as DNA: TGTGCCATCAGTGAGTCGTATTGGGACACTGAAGCTTTCTTT.

This clone was recorded a few times. This chain uses TRBV25-1 with TRBJ1-6; 10 bases fit TRBD1. V lost 7 bases and J lost 10; bases outside the gene matches: 4. The CDR3 runs to 13 residues. CDR1 and CDR2 (germline): MGHDK, SYGVNS. The CDR3 DNA follows: TGTGCCAGCACGGGACAGGGGAGCTCACCCCTCCACTTT. Amino acids: CASTGQGSSPLHF.

J is TRBJ1-5 and V is TRBV28; no reliable D call. The CDR3 is 11 amino acids. Trimming shortened V by 7 bases and J by 11 bases, and 12 bases separated the two germline ends. Germline values: CDR1 MDHEN, CDR2 SYDVKM. CDR3 nucleotide sequence: TGTGCCAGCACCGGCCGGGTGTCCCAGCATTTT. This encodes CASTGRVSQHF.

The chain couples TRBV10-1 to TRBJ2-5; D perhaps matches TRBD2 (7 bases). V was cut by 4 bases and J by 5 bases, with 20 bases left in between. The CDR3 covers 16 residues. Germline CDR1 WNHNN, CDR2 SYGVQD (reference sequence). CDR3 region: CASSVEGGALGETQYF. The CDR3, as DNA: TGCGCCAGCAGTGTTGAAGGGGGGGCTCTGGGCGAGACCCAGTACTTC.